These T cell receptor beta chains were read from a single sample in a study of T cell responses to AZD1222 COVID-19 vaccine. Profiling relied on immunoSEQ multiplex PCR, and the TCRdb table lists in-frame clones only, not all of them. This sample has some 130,000 clones, with approximately 84% found just once. This material consisted of peripheral blood, taken on day 0 of AZD1222 vaccination. The source is an adult in good health. Each CDR3 is given with its conserved first and last residue. D genes are given only for firm matches. Clone size, where shown, is once, few, many, or a class for clones that have expanded.

TRBD1,TRBJ1-1,NA,TRBV30,TGTGCCTGGATAGTTCTTCCGGGACAGAAGAACACTGAAGCTTTCTTT,CAWIVLPGQKNTEAFF
TRBD2,TRBJ2-5,NA,TRBV5-1,TGCGCCAGCAGCTTTAGCGGGGGCAGGGGAGAGACCCAGTACTTC,CASSFSGGRGETQYF
TRBD1,TRBJ2-7,NA,TRBV19,TGTGCCAGTAGTAGGCTAGGACAGGGGGCTTCGAACGAGCAGTACTTC,CASSRLGQGASNEQYF
NA,TRBJ2-3,NA,TRBV2,TGTGCCAGCGGGGGTGGGGATACGCAGTATTTT,CASGGGDTQYF
NA,TRBJ1-5,NA,TRBV30,TGTGCCTGGGGGACAACCTATAGCAATCAGCCCCAGCATTTT,CAWGTTYSNQPQHF
TRBD1,TRBJ1-6,few,TRBV30,TGTGCCTGGAGCCGGGACAGGGGGTTTGCCCTCCACTTT,CAWSRDRGFALHF
NA,TRBJ2-6,NA,TRBV6-5,TGTGCCACCGAGGACTCGTCTGGGGCCAACGTCCTGACTTTC,CATEDSSGANVLTF
TRBD2,TRBJ2-5,few,TRBV3-1/TRBV3-2,TGTGCCAGCAGCCAAGTGGGGACTAGCGGTCAAGAGACCCAGTACTTC,CASSQVGTSGQETQYF
NA,TRBJ1-5,NA,TRBV18,TGTGCCAGCTCACCGTCGATGACAGGCTCCAATCAGCCCCAGCATTTT,CASSPSMTGSNQPQHF
TRBD2,TRBJ2-7,NA,TRBV9,TGTGCCAGCAGTCCCCAACACAGCGGGGGGGGCAGGGAGCAGTACTTC,CASSPQHSGGGREQYF
NA,TRBJ1-1,NA,TRBV19,TGTGCCAGTAGCCTAGCGGGGAACACTGAAGCTTTCTTT,CASSLAGNTEAFF
NA,TRBJ1-5,NA,TRBV15,TGTGCCACCAGCTCCCAAGAAAGGATTTATCAGCCCCAGCATTTT,CATSSQERIYQPQHF
NA,TRBJ1-1,NA,TRBV2,TGTGCCAGCAGTGAGGAGGGGGGCACTGAAGCTTTCTTT,CASSEEGGTEAFF
TRBD2,TRBJ2-1,few,TRBV9,TGTGCCAGCAGCGTAGCTCCCCCCGGGCGGGGGGTCAATGAGCAGTTCTTC,CASSVAPPGRGVNEQFF
NA,TRBJ1-1,NA,TRBV18,TGTGCCAGCTCACCTGGACAGAACACTGAAGCTTTCTTT,CASSPGQNTEAFF
NA,TRBJ1-2,NA,TRBV30,TGTGCCTGGAGTGTCCGGGGAGGGCACTCTGAAGGCTACACCTTC,CAWSVRGGHSEGYTF
TRBD1,TRBJ2-5,NA,TRBV5-1,TGCGCCAGCTCCGACCTGGACAGGGCCGAGACCCAGTACTTC,CASSDLDRAETQYF
NA,TRBJ1-5,once,TRBV19,TGTGCCAGTAGGGATTCGGCACTCAATCAGCCCCAGCATTTT,CASRDSALNQPQHF
NA,TRBJ2-5,few,TRBV7-9,TGTGCTTGCGGCGGTAGGGGGGACACGAGCGGGGTTCAAGAGACCCAGTACTTC,CACGGRGDTSGVQETQYF
NA,TRBJ2-5,NA,TRBV9,TGTGCCAGCAACCTTGAAGGGCTAGACCAAGAGACCCAGTACTTC,CASNLEGLDQETQYF
NA,TRBJ2-2,NA,TRBV12-3/TRBV12-4,TGTGCCAGCAGTCGGGCCAGCACCGGGGAGCTGTTTTTT,CASSRASTGELFF
NA,TRBJ2-3,NA,TRBV7-3,TGTGCCAGCAGCCCTCGTTCGGGGATTGACACAGATACGCAGTATTTT,CASSPRSGIDTDTQYF
NA,TRBJ2-7,NA,TRBV6-6,TGTGCCAGCAGCCAGACAGGGACTACCTACGAGCAGTACTTC,CASSQTGTTYEQYF
TRBD1,TRBJ2-7,few,TRBV4-1,TGCGCCAGCAGCCAGGCCTTCGGACAGGCCGCCTACGAGCAGTACTTC,CASSQAFGQAAYEQYF
NA,TRBJ1-2,NA,TRBV14,TGTGCCAGCAGCCAATCCGGTCGGCGGTACACCTTC,CASSQSGRRYTF
TRBD1,TRBJ2-7,NA,TRBV28,TGTGCCAGCGGACTACAGGGGGCAGGAACGGGCGAGCAGTACTTC,CASGLQGAGTGEQYF
NA,TRBJ1-4,NA,TRBV30,TGTGCCTGGAGTGGAAGAGGGGGTAAGGAAAAACTGTTTTTT,CAWSGRGGKEKLFF
NA,TRBJ2-2,NA,TRBV7-9,TGTGCCAGCAGCTTAGATTATGTCGGGGAGCTGTTTTTT,CASSLDYVGELFF
NA,TRBJ1-1,NA,TRBV19,TGTGCCAGTAGCGTGGGACAGAACACTGAAGCTTTCTTT,CASSVGQNTEAFF
TRBD1,TRBJ1-2,NA,TRBV11-2,TGTGCCAGCAGCTTCTGGGACAGGGAGTACTCGGGGCCGAACTATGGCTACACCTTC,CASSFWDREYSGPNYGYTF
NA,TRBJ1-1,NA,TRBV28,TGTGCCAGCAGTACCCTCACGCCAAGGAGGGCTTTCTTT,CASSTLTPRRAFF
TRBD1,TRBJ1-5,NA,TRBV28,TGTGCCAGCAGTTACCCGGCCGGACAGGGGGGCAATCAGCCCCAGCATTTT,CASSYPAGQGGNQPQHF
NA,TRBJ1-5,NA,TRBV19,TGTGCCAGTAGTATCCAACAGAATAGCAATCAGCCCCAGCATTTT,CASSIQQNSNQPQHF
NA,TRBJ1-2,NA,TRBV4-2,TGTGCCAGCAGCCAAGATCCCAGAGACTATGGCTACACCTTC,CASSQDPRDYGYTF
NA,TRBJ1-1,few,TRBV2,TGTGCCAGCAGTGAAGGGGTGGGCACTGAAGCTTTCTTT,CASSEGVGTEAFF
TRBD1,TRBJ2-7,once,TRBV4-2,TGTGCCAGCAGCCAAGATGGACAGGGGAGCTCCTACGAGCAGTACTTC,CASSQDGQGSSYEQYF
TRBD1,TRBJ1-5,NA,TRBV6-2/TRBV6-3,TGTGCCAGCAGTTACGTCACAGGGGGTCAGCCCCAGCATTTT,CASSYVTGGQPQHF
NA,TRBJ1-6,NA,TRBV30,TGTGCCTGGAGCCCCAGAACAGGACGCTCTTCACCCCTCCACTTT,CAWSPRTGRSSPLHF
NA,TRBJ1-1,NA,TRBV28,TGTGCCAGCAGTTTAAGGCCGGACATGAACACTGAAGCTTTCTTT,CASSLRPDMNTEAFF
NA,TRBJ2-7,NA,TRBV18,TGTGCCAGCTCACCTTCGGGCAGGACTACCTACGAGCAGTACTTC,CASSPSGRTTYEQYF
NA,TRBJ2-5,NA,TRBV18,TGTGCCAGCTCACTCGGGTCAGGTCAAGAGACCCAGTACTTC,CASSLGSGQETQYF
TRBD1,TRBJ1-5,NA,TRBV6-5,TGTGCCAGCAGTTCATCCGGGACAGGGTTTAATCAGCCCCAGCATTTT,CASSSSGTGFNQPQHF
TRBD1,TRBJ2-2,NA,TRBV24-1,TGTGCCACCAGTGATTTGACAGGGGGAGCCGGGGAGCTGTTTTTT,CATSDLTGGAGELFF
TRBD1,TRBJ1-6,NA,TRBV2,TGTGCCAGCACCTTGACAGGGCGCTCCTATAATTCACCCCTCCACTTT,CASTLTGRSYNSPLHF
TRBD1,TRBJ1-2,NA,TRBV5-1,TGCGCCAGCAGCTCGGGACAGGGGAAGGGCTATGGCTACACCTTC,CASSSGQGKGYGYTF
NA,TRBJ1-2,once,TRBV7-3,TGTGCCAGCAGCTTAAGAGGGGGGGAGAGCTATGGCTACACCTTC,CASSLRGGESYGYTF
NA,TRBJ2-7,NA,TRBV28,TGTGCCAGCAGTTACCCTCAGGGGGGGCTAATGGACGAGCAGTACTTC,CASSYPQGGLMDEQYF
TRBD2,TRBJ2-3,NA,TRBV7-3,TGTGCCAGCAGCCATGATAGCGGGGGCGGTTCCACAGATACGCAGTATTTT,CASSHDSGGGSTDTQYF
TRBD2,TRBJ2-1,NA,TRBV5-1,TGCGCCAGCAGCGGTAGCGGGGGCTCCTACAATGAGCAGTTCTTC,CASSGSGGSYNEQFF
NA,TRBJ2-1,NA,TRBV5-1,TGCGCCAGCAGCTTCATCAATGAGCAGTTCTTC,CASSFINEQFF
TRBD1,TRBJ1-5,NA,TRBV6-4,TGTGCCAGCAGTGAGGGGACAGGGAATCAGCCCCAGCATTTT,CASSEGTGNQPQHF
TRBD1,TRBJ1-5,NA,TRBV30,TGTGCCTGGAGTGTAAAGGGACAGGGAAGTCGCCAGCCCCAGCATTTT,CAWSVKGQGSRQPQHF